This TCR beta chain was retrieved from a study of T cell changes during pregnancy in multiple sclerosis. The CDR3 has 15 amino acids. Germline CDR1 is SGHNT and CDR2 is YYREEE (reference sequence). J gave up 4 bases and V 1 base, and 6 bases lay outside the gene matches. The table came from immunoSEQ multiplex PCR; TCRdb's copy has only in-frame clones and leaves some out. The profile shows around 55,000 clones, 85% to 95% of them singletons. The source is a female donor with multiple sclerosis, enrolled in a pregnancy study. The V gene is TRBV5-4, the J gene TRBJ2-7; 9 positions agree with TRBD2. The specimen comprised CD8+ T cells from peripheral blood mononuclear cells, sampled in the third trimester of pregnancy. For the CDR3, the DNA is TGTGCCAGCAGCTTGAGCGGGAGGTATCGGTACGAGCAGTACTTC. It specifies CASSLSGRYRYEQYF.